A selection of T cell receptor beta chains follows, all from one sample in a study of STAT5B mutations in CD4+ large granular lymphocyte leukemia. The data were produced by immunoSEQ multiplex PCR, yet TCRdb's version contains in-frame clones alone and is incomplete. The sample lists roughly 30,000 clones; roughly 72% were seen once. Sequencing used CD4+ T cells from blood buffy coats. The source of these receptors is a human donor in good health. CDR3s include the opening cysteine and the closing phenylalanine or tryptophan. A D gene is named only where the DNA matches it firmly. Size values are once, few and many counts, or a class for expanded clones, and some rows have none.

size: -
V: TRBV6-5
D: -
J: TRBJ2-3
DNA: TGTGCCAGCAGTTTAATCGGCACAGATACGCAGTATTTT
CDR3: CASSLIGTDTQYF

size: -
V: TRBV2
D: -
J: TRBJ1-3
DNA: TGTGCCAGCAGTGATCGCAGCGTTGGAAACACCATATATTTT
CDR3: CASSDRSVGNTIYF

size: -
V: TRBV2
D: -
J: TRBJ2-5
DNA: TGTGCCAGCAGTGAAATTCAGGGTTCCCTCGCCAAAGAGACCCAGTACTTC
CDR3: CASSEIQGSLAKETQYF

size: -
V: TRBV5-4
D: -
J: TRBJ1-6
DNA: TGTGCCAGCAGCCTCAAGGGGGGCTCCTATAATTCACCCCTCCACTTT
CDR3: CASSLKGGSYNSPLHF

size: once
V: TRBV28
D: -
J: TRBJ1-2
DNA: TGTGCCAGCAGTTTCGGCCCCCTCCAGGCTTATGGCTACACCTTC
CDR3: CASSFGPLQAYGYTF

size: -
V: TRBV9
D: -
J: TRBJ1-3
DNA: TGTGCCAGCAGCGTACTTGTCGAGAGCACCATATATTTT
CDR3: CASSVLVESTIYF

size: -
V: TRBV19
D: TRBD1
J: TRBJ1-2
DNA: TGTGCCAGTAGTACCGGACGACAGGGGGCGAGAGGCTACACCTTC
CDR3: CASSTGRQGARGYTF

size: -
V: TRBV7-2
D: -
J: TRBJ1-5
DNA: TGTGCCAGCAGCTCCCGGGGAGGGACGGTGAATCAGCCCCAGCATTTT
CDR3: CASSSRGGTVNQPQHF

size: -
V: TRBV5-1
D: -
J: TRBJ2-7
DNA: TGCGCCAGCAGCTTACAGGGTTTTGCCGATTACGAGCAGTACTTC
CDR3: CASSLQGFADYEQYF

size: -
V: TRBV6-5
D: -
J: TRBJ2-7
DNA: TGTGCCAGCAGTTACACCGGGCCGAGGAGCGAGCAGTACTTC
CDR3: CASSYTGPRSEQYF

size: -
V: TRBV4-3
D: -
J: TRBJ1-2
DNA: TGCGCCAGCAGCCAAGATCCTACTTATGGCTACACCTTC
CDR3: CASSQDPTYGYTF

size: -
V: TRBV4-2
D: -
J: TRBJ1-2
DNA: TGTGCCAGCAGCCAAGATTTGGGGGCTTGGCGGGCCTATGGCTACACCTTC
CDR3: CASSQDLGAWRAYGYTF

size: -
V: TRBV19
D: -
J: TRBJ2-3
DNA: TGTGCCAGTAGTATATGGCAGGAAGGCTCAGATACGCAGTATTTT
CDR3: CASSIWQEGSDTQYF

size: -
V: TRBV27
D: -
J: TRBJ2-7
DNA: TGTGCCAGCAGTTTCGGAGGGTCCCACGAGCAGTACTTC
CDR3: CASSFGGSHEQYF

size: -
V: TRBV4-3
D: TRBD2
J: TRBJ2-7
DNA: TGCGCCAGCAGCCAGACCGCGGGACTAGCGAGGTACGAGCAGTACTTC
CDR3: CASSQTAGLARYEQYF

size: -
V: TRBV9
D: -
J: TRBJ2-3
DNA: TGTGCCAGCAGCCCCCGCGTGGGGATCGAGACAGATACGCAGTATTTT
CDR3: CASSPRVGIETDTQYF

size: -
V: TRBV19
D: TRBD1
J: TRBJ1-2
DNA: TGTGCCAGCGGTACCGGACAGGGGGCTGGCTACACCTTC
CDR3: CASGTGQGAGYTF

size: -
V: TRBV7-2
D: -
J: TRBJ1-5
DNA: TGTGCCAGCAGCCTGGCACAGGGAAATCAGCCCCAGCATTTT
CDR3: CASSLAQGNQPQHF

size: few
V: TRBV9
D: TRBD2
J: TRBJ2-7
DNA: TGTGCCAGCAGCGTAGGTCCGCGGGGGGGCTCACGTTCCTACGAGCAGTACTTC
CDR3: CASSVGPRGGSRSYEQYF

size: -
V: TRBV4-3
D: TRBD1
J: TRBJ1-2
DNA: TGCGCCAGCAGCCCCTCAGGACAGGGTTACTACTATGGCTACACCTTC
CDR3: CASSPSGQGYYYGYTF

size: -
V: TRBV2
D: TRBD1
J: TRBJ1-1
DNA: TGTGCCGGAAAACAGGGGGCGGTCGGCACTGAAGCTTTCTTT
CDR3: CAGKQGAVGTEAFF

size: -
V: TRBV10-3
D: -
J: TRBJ1-1
DNA: TGTGCCATCAGTGAGGTACGGCTGAACACTGAAGCTTTCTTT
CDR3: CAISEVRLNTEAFF

size: -
V: TRBV7-2
D: TRBD2
J: TRBJ2-7
DNA: TGTGCCAGCAGCTTCGGGGGGGGGTCTTACGAGCAGTACTTC
CDR3: CASSFGGGSYEQYF

size: -
V: TRBV7-2
D: -
J: TRBJ1-2
DNA: TGTGCCAGCAGCCCGGACGGGGGGGACTATGGCTACACCTTC
CDR3: CASSPDGGDYGYTF

size: -
V: TRBV9
D: -
J: TRBJ2-3
DNA: TGTGCCAGCAGCCCCTCCACAGATACGCAGTATTTT
CDR3: CASSPSTDTQYF

size: -
V: TRBV4-1
D: TRBD1
J: TRBJ1-5
DNA: TGCGCCAGCAGCCAAGATTACGACAGGGTTAATCAGCCCCAGCATTTT
CDR3: CASSQDYDRVNQPQHF

size: -
V: TRBV19
D: TRBD2
J: TRBJ2-5
DNA: TGTGCCAGTAGTATTCCCGGACTAGCGGATCGTCAAGAGACCCAGTACTTC
CDR3: CASSIPGLADRQETQYF

size: -
V: TRBV6-1
D: -
J: TRBJ1-6
DNA: TGTGCCAGCAGTTCCCTAGGGGGTAGGAATTCACCCCTCCACTTT
CDR3: CASSSLGGRNSPLHF

size: -
V: TRBV7-9
D: TRBD1
J: TRBJ1-6
DNA: TGTGCCAGCAGCTCTCGCGGGGACAGGCAGGATTCACCCCTCCACTTT
CDR3: CASSSRGDRQDSPLHF

size: -
V: TRBV19
D: -
J: TRBJ1-2
DNA: TGTGCCACCTGGAGGTATGGCTACACCTTC
CDR3: CATWRYGYTF

size: once
V: TRBV25-1
D: TRBD1
J: TRBJ2-2
DNA: TGTGCCAGCATGGAAGGCAGGGGGCCCACCGGGGAGCTGTTTTTT
CDR3: CASMEGRGPTGELFF

size: few
V: TRBV4-2
D: -
J: TRBJ1-4
DNA: TGTGCCAGCAGCCAAGAAGCCCTTAATGAAAAACTGTTTTTT
CDR3: CASSQEALNEKLFF

size: once
V: TRBV5-8
D: -
J: TRBJ2-1
DNA: TGTGCCAGCAGCTTGGTAAAGGTAGAGTTCTTC
CDR3: CASSLVKVEFF

size: -
V: TRBV6-1
D: -
J: TRBJ2-3
DNA: TGTGCCAGCAGTGAAGCGCGTAGCGCCAAGGTCCCAGATACGCAGTATTTT
CDR3: CASSEARSAKVPDTQYF

size: few
V: TRBV10-1
D: -
J: TRBJ1-1
DNA: TGCGCCAGCAGTAATGGACCCCGGGGCACTGAAGCTTTCTTT
CDR3: CASSNGPRGTEAFF

size: -
V: TRBV5-1
D: TRBD1
J: TRBJ1-2
DNA: TGCGCCAGCAGCTTGACCGACGACAGGGCGGGCTATGGCTACACCTTC
CDR3: CASSLTDDRAGYGYTF

size: -
V: TRBV27
D: -
J: TRBJ2-7
DNA: TGTGCCAGCAGTCCCGCCCTTAGACCTTACTCCTACGAGCAGTACTTC
CDR3: CASSPALRPYSYEQYF

size: -
V: TRBV15
D: TRBD1
J: TRBJ2-6
DNA: TGTGCCACCAGCAGAGACAGGGGGCTCGGGGCCAACGTCCTGACTTTC
CDR3: CATSRDRGLGANVLTF

size: -
V: TRBV7-2
D: -
J: TRBJ2-4
DNA: TGTGCCAGCAGCTTAGGGGGGGGCCGTCACATTCAGTACTTC
CDR3: CASSLGGGRHIQYF

size: -
V: TRBV19
D: TRBD1
J: TRBJ1-1
DNA: TGTGCCAGTACCCCGGGACAGGGGGTCATGAACACTGAAGCTTTCTTT
CDR3: CASTPGQGVMNTEAFF

size: -
V: TRBV5-1
D: TRBD2
J: TRBJ2-7
DNA: TGCGCCAGCAGCGTCCTAGCGGGGAGGGAGCAGTACTTC
CDR3: CASSVLAGREQYF

size: -
V: TRBV6-4
D: TRBD1
J: TRBJ1-5
DNA: TGTGCCAGGGGGGGACAGGGTGACAATCAGCCCCAGCATTTT
CDR3: CARGGQGDNQPQHF

size: -
V: TRBV19
D: TRBD1
J: TRBJ2-3
DNA: TGTGCCAGTAGGCAGACAGGGGTCACAGATACGCAGTATTTT
CDR3: CASRQTGVTDTQYF

size: -
V: TRBV6-1
D: -
J: TRBJ2-7
DNA: TGTGCCAGCAGTGAACCGGGCGGGTCCTACGAGCAGTACTTC
CDR3: CASSEPGGSYEQYF

size: few
V: TRBV15
D: TRBD1
J: TRBJ1-2
DNA: TGTGCCACCAGCAGAAACAGGGGCCAGAGCTACACCTTC
CDR3: CATSRNRGQSYTF

size: -
V: TRBV28
D: TRBD1
J: TRBJ1-2
DNA: TGTGCCAGCAGTTTACTGACAGGGGGAAACTATGGCTACACCTTC
CDR3: CASSLLTGGNYGYTF

size: -
V: TRBV27
D: -
J: TRBJ2-5
DNA: TGTGCCAGCAGGACGGACGAGAGCGAGACCCAGTACTTC
CDR3: CASRTDESETQYF

size: medium-sized
V: TRBV5-1
D: -
J: TRBJ2-7
DNA: TGCGCCAGCACTTCGAACCTGTACGAGCAGTACTTC
CDR3: CASTSNLYEQYF

size: -
V: TRBV6-5
D: -
J: TRBJ1-2
DNA: TGTGCCAGCAGTTACAGTCCAGATCTCCCTGGCTACACCTTC
CDR3: CASSYSPDLPGYTF

size: once
V: TRBV18
D: -
J: TRBJ2-7
DNA: TGTGCCAGCTCACCTCCCGGGGATTACTCCTACGAGCAGTACTTC
CDR3: CASSPPGDYSYEQYF

size: -
V: TRBV12-5
D: TRBD1
J: TRBJ2-7
DNA: TGTGCTAGTGGTTTCCCCCTCAGGGGGTCGTACGAGCAGTACTTC
CDR3: CASGFPLRGSYEQYF

size: few
V: TRBV4-1
D: -
J: TRBJ1-5
DNA: TGCGCCAGCAGCCAATATCAGGAGAGCAATCAGCCCCAGCATTTT
CDR3: CASSQYQESNQPQHF

size: -
V: TRBV2
D: -
J: TRBJ1-6
DNA: TGTGCCAGCATGAGAGATTATAATTCACCCCTCCACTTT
CDR3: CASMRDYNSPLHF

size: -
V: TRBV18
D: -
J: TRBJ2-5
DNA: TGTGCCAGCTCACCCCGCGCCGGCGCCCGGGAGACCCAGTACTTC
CDR3: CASSPRAGARETQYF